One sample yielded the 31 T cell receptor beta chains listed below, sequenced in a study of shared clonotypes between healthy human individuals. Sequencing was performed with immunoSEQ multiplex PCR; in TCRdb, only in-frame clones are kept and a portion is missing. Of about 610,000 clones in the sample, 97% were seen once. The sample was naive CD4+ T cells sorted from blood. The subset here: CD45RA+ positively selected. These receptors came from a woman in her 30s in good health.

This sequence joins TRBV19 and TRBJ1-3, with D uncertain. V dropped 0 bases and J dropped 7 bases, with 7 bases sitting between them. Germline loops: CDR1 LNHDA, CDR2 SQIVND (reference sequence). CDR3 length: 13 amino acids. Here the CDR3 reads CASSIDAGNTIYF. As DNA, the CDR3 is TGTGCCAGTAGTATAGATGCCGGGAACACCATATATTTT.

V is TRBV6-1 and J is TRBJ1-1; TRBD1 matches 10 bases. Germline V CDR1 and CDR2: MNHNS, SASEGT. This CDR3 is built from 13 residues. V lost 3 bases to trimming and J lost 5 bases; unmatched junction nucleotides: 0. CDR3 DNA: TGTGCCAGCAGTGAGGGACAGGGGACTGAAGCTTTCTTT. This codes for CASSEGQGTEAFF.

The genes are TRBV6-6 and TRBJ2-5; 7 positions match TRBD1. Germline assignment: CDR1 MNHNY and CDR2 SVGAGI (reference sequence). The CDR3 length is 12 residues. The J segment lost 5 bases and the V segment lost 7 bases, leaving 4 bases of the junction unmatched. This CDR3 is CASKGARETQYF. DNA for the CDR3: TGTGCCAGCAAGGGGGCGCGGGAGACCCAGTACTTC.

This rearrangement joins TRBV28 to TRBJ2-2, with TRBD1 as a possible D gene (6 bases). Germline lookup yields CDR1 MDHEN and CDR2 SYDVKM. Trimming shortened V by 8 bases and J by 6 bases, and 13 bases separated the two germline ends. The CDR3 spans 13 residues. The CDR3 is CASLSGTPGELFF. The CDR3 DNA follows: TGTGCCAGCCTCTCGGGGACACCCGGGGAGCTGTTTTTT.

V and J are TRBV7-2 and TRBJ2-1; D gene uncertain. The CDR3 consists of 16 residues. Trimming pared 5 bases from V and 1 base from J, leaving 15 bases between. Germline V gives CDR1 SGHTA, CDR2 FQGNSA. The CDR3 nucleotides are TGTGCCAGCAGCGGATTATACGACGTATCCTACAATGAGCAGTTCTTC. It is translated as CASSGLYDVSYNEQFF.

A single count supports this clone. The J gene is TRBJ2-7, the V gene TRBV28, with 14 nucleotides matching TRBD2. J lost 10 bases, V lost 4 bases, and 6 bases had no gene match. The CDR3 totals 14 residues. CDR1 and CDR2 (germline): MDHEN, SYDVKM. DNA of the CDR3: TGTGCCAGCAGTTGGGGACTAGCGGGAGTGTCACAGTACTTC. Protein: CASSWGLAGVSQYF.

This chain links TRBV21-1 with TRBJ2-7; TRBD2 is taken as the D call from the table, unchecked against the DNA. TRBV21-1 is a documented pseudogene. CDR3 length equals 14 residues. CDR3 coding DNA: TGTGCCAGCTCCCTTAACGGGGTCGGCTACGAGCAGTACTTC. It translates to CASSLNGVGYEQYF.

The CDR3 loop is CASSTGTGGVNEQFF. CDR3 sequence (DNA): TGTGCCAGTAGTACAGGGACAGGGGGTGTAAATGAGCAGTTCTTC. The J gene is TRBJ2-1, the V gene TRBV19; 11 bases match TRBD1. The junction had 6 bases not matched to a gene; V was cut back by 4 bases and J by 7 bases. The CDR3 sequence is 15 residues long. Germline V CDR1 and CDR2: LNHDA, SQIVND (reference sequence).

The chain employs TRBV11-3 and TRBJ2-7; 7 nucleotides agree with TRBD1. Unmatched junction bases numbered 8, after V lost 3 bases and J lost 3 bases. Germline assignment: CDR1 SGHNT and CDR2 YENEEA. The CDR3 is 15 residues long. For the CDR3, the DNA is TGTGCCAGCAGCTTTCGGACAGGTACTCACTACGAGCAGTACTTC. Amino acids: CASSFRTGTHYEQYF.

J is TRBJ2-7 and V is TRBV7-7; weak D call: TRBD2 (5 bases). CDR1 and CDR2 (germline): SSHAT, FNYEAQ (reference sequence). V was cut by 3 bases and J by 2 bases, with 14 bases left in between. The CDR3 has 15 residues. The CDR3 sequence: CASSFPDLNPYEQYF. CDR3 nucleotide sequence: TGTGCCAGCAGCTTCCCGGACTTAAACCCCTACGAGCAGTACTTC.

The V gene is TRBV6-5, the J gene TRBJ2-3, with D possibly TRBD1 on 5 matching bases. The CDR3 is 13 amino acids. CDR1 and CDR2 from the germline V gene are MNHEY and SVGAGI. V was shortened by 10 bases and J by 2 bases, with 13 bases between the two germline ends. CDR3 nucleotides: TGTGCCACCCGTTGGGGCCACACAGATACGCAGTATTTT. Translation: CATRWGHTDTQYF.

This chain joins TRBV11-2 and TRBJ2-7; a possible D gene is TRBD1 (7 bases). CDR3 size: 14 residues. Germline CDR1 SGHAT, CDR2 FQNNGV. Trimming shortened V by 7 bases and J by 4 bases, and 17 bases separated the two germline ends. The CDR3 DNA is TGTGCCAGCATCAATGCGGGACAGCCTTACGAGCAGTACTTC. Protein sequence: CASINAGQPYEQYF.

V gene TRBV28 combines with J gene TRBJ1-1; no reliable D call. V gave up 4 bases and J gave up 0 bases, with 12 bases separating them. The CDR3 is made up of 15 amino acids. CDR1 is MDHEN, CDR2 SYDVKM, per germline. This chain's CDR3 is CASSSSPPLNTEAFF. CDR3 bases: TGTGCCAGCAGTTCCTCACCCCCTTTGAACACTGAAGCTTTCTTT. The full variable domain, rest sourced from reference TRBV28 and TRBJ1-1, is DVKVTQSSRYLVKRTGEKVFLECVQDMDHENMFWYRQDPGLGLRLIYFSYDVKMKEKGDIPEGYSVSREKKERFSLILESASTNQTSMYLCASSSSPPLNTEAFFGQGTRLTVV.

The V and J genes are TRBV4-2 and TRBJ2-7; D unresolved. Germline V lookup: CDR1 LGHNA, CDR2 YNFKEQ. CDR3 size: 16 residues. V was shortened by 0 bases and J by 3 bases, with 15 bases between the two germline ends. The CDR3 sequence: CASSQEFGPTNYEQYF. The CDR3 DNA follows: TGTGCCAGCAGCCAAGAGTTCGGACCCACTAACTACGAGCAGTACTTC.

The CDR3 protein is CASSITGLASYEQYF. The CDR3 region has the DNA TGTGCCAGCAGTATTACAGGCTTAGCGTCCTACGAGCAGTACTTC. The chain uses TRBV28 and TRBJ2-7; D may match TRBD1 or TRBD2 (5 bases each). The CDR3 is made up of 15 amino acids. V gave up 5 bases and J gave up 1 base, with 15 bases separating them. The germline gives CDR1 MDHEN, CDR2 SYDVKM.

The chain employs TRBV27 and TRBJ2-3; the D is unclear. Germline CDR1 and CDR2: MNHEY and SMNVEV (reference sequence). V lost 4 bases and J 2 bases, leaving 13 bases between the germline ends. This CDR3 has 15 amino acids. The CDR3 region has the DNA TGTGCCAGCAGTTCCGATGGACGGGTCACAGATACGCAGTATTTT. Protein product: CASSSDGRVTDTQYF.

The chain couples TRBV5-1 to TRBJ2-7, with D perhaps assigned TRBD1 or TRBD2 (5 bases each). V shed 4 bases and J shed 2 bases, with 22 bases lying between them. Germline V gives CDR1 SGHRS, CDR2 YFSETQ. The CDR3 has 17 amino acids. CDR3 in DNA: TGCGCCAGCAGCGAAGACGGGGCGAGCGCCTTTACCTACGAGCAGTACTTC. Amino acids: CASSEDGASAFTYEQYF.

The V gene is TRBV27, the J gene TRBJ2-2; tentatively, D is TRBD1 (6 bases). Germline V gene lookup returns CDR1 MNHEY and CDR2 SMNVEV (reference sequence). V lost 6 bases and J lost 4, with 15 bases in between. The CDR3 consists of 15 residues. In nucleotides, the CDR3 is TGTGCCAGCAGACCTAACAGGGTCCCCACCGGGGAGCTGTTTTTT. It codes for CASRPNRVPTGELFF.

In DNA form, the CDR3 reads TGTGCCAGCAGGGACCTGGGGGGGCCGAACTATGGCTACACCTTC. It codes for CASRDLGGPNYGYTF. V is TRBV2 and J is TRBJ1-2; D is perhaps TRBD1 (6 bases). The V gene lost 6 bases and the J gene lost 2 bases, with 16 bases spanning the gap. The CDR3 covers 15 residues. Per germline, CDR1 SNHLY and CDR2 FYNNEI.

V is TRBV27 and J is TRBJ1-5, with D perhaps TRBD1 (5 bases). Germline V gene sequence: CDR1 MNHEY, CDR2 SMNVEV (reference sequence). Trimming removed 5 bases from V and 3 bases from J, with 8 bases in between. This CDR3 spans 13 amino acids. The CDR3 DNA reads TGTGCCAGCAGTATGGACAACAATCAGCCCCAGCATTTT. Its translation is CASSMDNNQPQHF.

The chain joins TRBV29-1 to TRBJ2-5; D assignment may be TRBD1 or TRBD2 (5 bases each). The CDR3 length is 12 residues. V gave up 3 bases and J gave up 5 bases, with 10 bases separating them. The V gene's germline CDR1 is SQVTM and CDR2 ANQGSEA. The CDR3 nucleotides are TGCAGCGTTGACCAGGGAGTTGAGACCCAGTACTTC. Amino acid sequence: CSVDQGVETQYF.

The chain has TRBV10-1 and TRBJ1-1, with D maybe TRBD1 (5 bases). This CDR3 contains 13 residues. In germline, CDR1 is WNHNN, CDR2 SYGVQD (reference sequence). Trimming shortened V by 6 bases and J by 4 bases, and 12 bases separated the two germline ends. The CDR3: CASSPTGFTEAFF. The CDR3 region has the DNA TGCGCCAGCAGCCCCACAGGTTTCACTGAAGCTTTCTTT.

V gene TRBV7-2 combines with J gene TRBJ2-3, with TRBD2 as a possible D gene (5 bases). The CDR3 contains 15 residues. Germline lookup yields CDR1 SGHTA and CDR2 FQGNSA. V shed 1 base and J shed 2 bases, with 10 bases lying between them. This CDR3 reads CASSLVGLITDTQYF. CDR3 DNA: TGTGCCAGCAGCTTAGTAGGACTTATCACAGATACGCAGTATTTT.

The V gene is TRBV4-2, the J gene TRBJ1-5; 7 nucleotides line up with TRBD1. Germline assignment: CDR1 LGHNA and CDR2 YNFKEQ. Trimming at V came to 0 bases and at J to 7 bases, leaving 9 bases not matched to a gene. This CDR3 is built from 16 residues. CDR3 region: CASSQDVRQGRQPQHF. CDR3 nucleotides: TGTGCCAGCAGCCAAGATGTCCGACAGGGCAGGCAGCCCCAGCATTTT.

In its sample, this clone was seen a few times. CDR3 residues: CASSIVASNQPQHF. For the CDR3, the DNA is TGTGCCAGTAGTATAGTGGCTAGCAATCAGCCCCAGCATTTT. The chain uses TRBV19 and TRBJ1-5; D uncertain. V dropped 1 base and J dropped 0 bases, with 4 bases sitting between them. Germline V gives CDR1 LNHDA, CDR2 SQIVND (reference sequence). CDR3 size: 14 residues.

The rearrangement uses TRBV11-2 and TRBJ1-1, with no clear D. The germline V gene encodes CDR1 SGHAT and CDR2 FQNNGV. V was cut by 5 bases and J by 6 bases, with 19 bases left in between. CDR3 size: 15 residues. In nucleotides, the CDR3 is TGTGCCAGCAGCCCTAGAGGTAATGCGGTTGCTGAAGCTTTCTTT. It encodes CASSPRGNAVAEAFF. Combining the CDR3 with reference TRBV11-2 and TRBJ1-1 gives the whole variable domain EAGVAQSPRYKIIEKRQSVAFWCNPISGHATLYWYQQILGQGPKLLIQFQNNGVVDDSQLPKDRFSAERLKGVDSTLKIQPAKLEDSAVYLCASSPRGNAVAEAFFGQGTRLTVV.

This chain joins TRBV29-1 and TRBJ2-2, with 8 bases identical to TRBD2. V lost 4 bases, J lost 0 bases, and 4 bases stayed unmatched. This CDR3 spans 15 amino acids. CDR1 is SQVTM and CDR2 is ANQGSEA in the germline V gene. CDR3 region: CSVAPSGSNTGELFF. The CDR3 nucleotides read TGCAGCGTTGCCCCTAGCGGGTCGAACACCGGGGAGCTGTTTTTT.

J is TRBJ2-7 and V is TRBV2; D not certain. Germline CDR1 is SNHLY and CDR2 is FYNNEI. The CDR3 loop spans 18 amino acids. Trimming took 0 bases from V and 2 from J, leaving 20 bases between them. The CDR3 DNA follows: TGTGCCAGCAGTGAAGCCCCCCCGGGCAGATTCAACACCTACGAGCAGTACTTC. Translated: CASSEAPPGRFNTYEQYF.

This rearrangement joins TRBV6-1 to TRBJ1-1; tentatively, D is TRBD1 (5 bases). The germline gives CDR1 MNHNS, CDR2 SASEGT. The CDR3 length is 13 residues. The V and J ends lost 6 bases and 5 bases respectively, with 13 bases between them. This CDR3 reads CASSRVMETEAFF. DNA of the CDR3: TGTGCCAGCAGCAGGGTAATGGAGACTGAAGCTTTCTTT.

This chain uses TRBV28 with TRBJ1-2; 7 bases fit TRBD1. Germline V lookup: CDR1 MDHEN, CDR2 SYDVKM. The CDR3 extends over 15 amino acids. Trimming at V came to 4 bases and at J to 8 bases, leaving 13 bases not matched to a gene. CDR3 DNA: TGTGCCAGCAGTTCGGAGGACAGGAGGAGATACGGCTACACCTTC. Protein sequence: CASSSEDRRRYGYTF.

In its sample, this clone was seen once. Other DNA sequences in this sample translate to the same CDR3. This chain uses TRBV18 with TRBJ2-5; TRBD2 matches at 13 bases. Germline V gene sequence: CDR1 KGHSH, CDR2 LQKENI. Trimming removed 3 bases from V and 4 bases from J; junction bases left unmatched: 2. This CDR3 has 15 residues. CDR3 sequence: CASSPGLAGRETQYF. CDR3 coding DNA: TGTGCCAGCTCACCGGGACTAGCGGGACGAGAGACCCAGTACTTC.